The following is a T cell receptor beta chain sequence with its context. Its antigen is currently unknown. Pooling was applied to second doses at about 4 or about 12 weeks. The entry originates in a study of T cell responses to AZD1222 COVID-19 vaccine. Points from the study as a whole: Donors were mostly white British, more females; clonal diversity possibly underestimated. Just a handful of people given AZD1222 tested seropositive at baseline. Spike was spanned by vaccine-associated CD4 TCRs, with dominance at 160-218 and 743-854.

CDR3 size: 14 residues. Trimming took 10 bases from V and 5 from J, leaving 17 bases between them. The germline V gene encodes CDR1 MNHEY and CDR2 SMNVEV (reference sequence). Produced via immunoSEQ multiplex PCR; TCRdb's table is partial and in-frame only. This sample has about 59,000 clones, with 85% to 90% found just once. This material consisted of peripheral blood, taken 28 days after the second AZD1222 dose. This TCR was sampled from an adult who received the AZD1222 COVID-19 vaccine. The V call is TRBV27, the J call TRBJ2-2, with D possibly TRBD1 on 5 matching bases. This CDR3 reads CATWAGKKTGELFF. CDR3 DNA: TGTGCCACCTGGGCAGGGAAGAAGACCGGGGAGCTGTTTTTT.